The rows below give T cell receptor beta chains drawn from one sample of a study of regulatory dendritic cells for organ transplantation. Libraries were prepared by immunoSEQ multiplex PCR; TCRdb keeps only in-frame clonotypes and omits some of them. The sample carries roughly 27,000 clones, about 75% recorded once. The material sequenced was memory CD4+ T cells from blood. These TCRs come from a human donor in good health. Each CDR3 is given with its conserved first and last residue. A D gene is named only where the DNA matches it firmly. Rows may omit the clone size; those that give it use once, few, many or a size class.

CDR3 protein: CASSLQGGDTEAFF
CDR3 DNA: TGTGCCAGCAGCCTACAGGGAGGGGACACTGAAGCTTTCTTT
V gene: TRBV5-4
D gene: NA
clone size: few
J gene: TRBJ1-1

CDR3 protein: CASNIPGLGSNEQFF
CDR3 DNA: TGTGCCAGCAATATCCCGGGACTAGGCTCCAATGAGCAGTTCTTC
V gene: TRBV28
D gene: TRBD2
clone size: NA
J gene: TRBJ2-1

CDR3 protein: CASSEGTSGSYEQFF
CDR3 DNA: TGTGCCAGCAGTGAGGGGACTAGCGGGAGCTATGAGCAGTTCTTC
V gene: TRBV6-1
D gene: TRBD2
clone size: NA
J gene: TRBJ2-1

CDR3 protein: CASSSASSGGSSYNEQFF
CDR3 DNA: TGTGCCAGCAGTTCTGCATCTAGCGGGGGGAGCTCCTACAATGAGCAGTTCTTC
V gene: TRBV2
D gene: TRBD2
clone size: once
J gene: TRBJ2-1

CDR3 protein: CASSSQGVWANVLTF
CDR3 DNA: TGTGCCAGCAGCTCACAGGGTGTCTGGGCCAACGTCCTGACTTTC
V gene: TRBV7-2
D gene: NA
clone size: NA
J gene: TRBJ2-6

CDR3 protein: CASSLAKGGYGYTF
CDR3 DNA: TGTGCCAGCAGCTTAGCAAAAGGGGGCTATGGCTACACCTTC
V gene: TRBV7-8
D gene: NA
clone size: once
J gene: TRBJ1-2

CDR3 protein: CASSLDLRTADEQFF
CDR3 DNA: TGTGCCAGCAGCTTAGATCTAAGGACGGCGGATGAGCAGTTCTTC
V gene: TRBV11-2
D gene: NA
clone size: NA
J gene: TRBJ2-1

CDR3 protein: CASSEMLSQEQFF
CDR3 DNA: TGTGCCAGCAGTGAAATGCTCTCTCAGGAGCAGTTCTTC
V gene: TRBV6-1
D gene: NA
clone size: few
J gene: TRBJ2-1

CDR3 protein: CASSRTSGIVSTGELFF
CDR3 DNA: TGTGCCAGCAGTCGGACTAGCGGAATTGTGTCCACCGGGGAGCTGTTTTTT
V gene: TRBV7-9
D gene: TRBD2
clone size: NA
J gene: TRBJ2-2

CDR3 protein: CASSELAGGYNEQFF
CDR3 DNA: TGTGCCAGCAGTGAATTAGCGGGAGGGTACAATGAGCAGTTCTTC
V gene: TRBV6-1
D gene: TRBD2
clone size: few
J gene: TRBJ2-1

CDR3 protein: CASAYYSNNNSPLHF
CDR3 DNA: TGTGCCAGCGCATATTACAGCAATAATAATTCACCCCTCCACTTT
V gene: TRBV27
D gene: NA
clone size: NA
J gene: TRBJ1-6

CDR3 protein: CATSRERQETQYF
CDR3 DNA: TGTGCCACCAGCAGAGAGCGCCAAGAGACCCAGTACTTC
V gene: TRBV15
D gene: NA
clone size: once
J gene: TRBJ2-5

CDR3 protein: CASGRDLGEQFF
CDR3 DNA: TGTGCCAGCGGACGAGATCTCGGGGAGCAGTTCTTC
V gene: TRBV2
D gene: NA
clone size: NA
J gene: TRBJ2-1

CDR3 protein: CASRTTGSGANVLTF
CDR3 DNA: TGTGCCAGCAGAACGACAGGTTCCGGGGCCAACGTCCTGACTTTC
V gene: TRBV28
D gene: NA
clone size: NA
J gene: TRBJ2-6

CDR3 protein: CASKPSRRVNEQFF
CDR3 DNA: TGTGCCAGCAAACCCTCTAGGAGGGTCAATGAGCAGTTCTTC
V gene: TRBV11-3
D gene: NA
clone size: medium-sized
J gene: TRBJ2-1

CDR3 protein: CASSPGTQSTDTQYF
CDR3 DNA: TGTGCCAGCAGCCCAGGGACGCAAAGCACAGATACGCAGTATTTT
V gene: TRBV5-4
D gene: NA
clone size: NA
J gene: TRBJ2-3

CDR3 protein: CASSQEHVYEKLFF
CDR3 DNA: TGTGCCAGCAGCCAAGAACATGTTTATGAAAAACTGTTTTTT
V gene: TRBV5-5
D gene: NA
clone size: NA
J gene: TRBJ1-4

CDR3 protein: CAWGGQGIEQYF
CDR3 DNA: TGTGCCTGGGGGGGACAGGGGATTGAGCAGTACTTC
V gene: TRBV30
D gene: TRBD1
clone size: NA
J gene: TRBJ2-7

CDR3 protein: CASSQSRQGGGYTF
CDR3 DNA: TGTGCCAGCAGCCAAAGCCGTCAGGGTGGAGGCTACACCTTC
V gene: TRBV14
D gene: NA
clone size: NA
J gene: TRBJ1-2

CDR3 protein: CATSRYPGTYNEQFF
CDR3 DNA: TGTGCCACCAGCAGATACCCCGGGACATACAATGAGCAGTTCTTC
V gene: TRBV15
D gene: NA
clone size: few
J gene: TRBJ2-1

CDR3 protein: CASSQQTNEKLFF
CDR3 DNA: TGTGCCAGCAGCCAACAGACTAATGAAAAACTGTTTTTT
V gene: TRBV4-2
D gene: NA
clone size: NA
J gene: TRBJ1-4

CDR3 protein: CASSPQRSSTDTQYF
CDR3 DNA: TGTGCCAGCAGCCCCCAGCGCTCTAGCACAGATACGCAGTATTTT
V gene: TRBV11-2
D gene: NA
clone size: NA
J gene: TRBJ2-3

CDR3 protein: CASSVALYANEQFF
CDR3 DNA: TGTGCCAGCAGCGTAGCACTATACGCCAATGAGCAGTTCTTC
V gene: TRBV9
D gene: NA
clone size: once
J gene: TRBJ2-1

CDR3 protein: CASSIGRGTEAFF
CDR3 DNA: TGTGCCAGTAGTATAGGTAGGGGCACTGAAGCTTTCTTT
V gene: TRBV19
D gene: NA
clone size: NA
J gene: TRBJ1-1

CDR3 protein: CASSYSKGRYGYTF
CDR3 DNA: TGTGCCAGCAGTTACTCTAAGGGCCGCTATGGCTACACCTTC
V gene: TRBV6-6
D gene: NA
clone size: NA
J gene: TRBJ1-2

CDR3 protein: CASSDPTGGAGLYNEQFF
CDR3 DNA: TGTGCCAGCAGTGACCCCACGGGCGGGGCGGGACTTTACAATGAGCAGTTCTTC
V gene: TRBV25-1
D gene: NA
clone size: NA
J gene: TRBJ2-1

CDR3 protein: CASSRGGTGVYNEQFF
CDR3 DNA: TGTGCCAGCAGCCGAGGCGGGACAGGGGTTTACAATGAGCAGTTCTTC
V gene: TRBV11-3
D gene: TRBD1
clone size: NA
J gene: TRBJ2-1

CDR3 protein: CASRQRSSYEQYF
CDR3 DNA: TGCGCCAGCAGGCAGCGGTCCTCCTACGAGCAGTACTTC
V gene: TRBV10-2
D gene: NA
clone size: NA
J gene: TRBJ2-7

CDR3 protein: CASSPNLAGSYEQYF
CDR3 DNA: TGTGCCAGCTCACCTAACTTAGCGGGGAGCTACGAGCAGTACTTC
V gene: TRBV18
D gene: TRBD2
clone size: NA
J gene: TRBJ2-7

CDR3 protein: CASSRLAGNTGELFF
CDR3 DNA: TGTGCCAGCAGCCGACTAGCGGGGAACACCGGGGAGCTGTTTTTT
V gene: TRBV28
D gene: TRBD2
clone size: NA
J gene: TRBJ2-2

CDR3 protein: CASRGQFLSDQQYF
CDR3 DNA: TGTGCCAGCAGGGGACAGTTTCTTTCCGACCAGCAGTACTTC
V gene: TRBV7-6
D gene: TRBD1
clone size: NA
J gene: TRBJ2-7

CDR3 protein: CASSERVAGTEAFF
CDR3 DNA: TGTGCCAGCAGTGAGAGGGTAGCTGGCACTGAAGCTTTCTTT
V gene: TRBV2
D gene: NA
clone size: few
J gene: TRBJ1-1

CDR3 protein: CASSLGSHRERSYGYTF
CDR3 DNA: TGTGCCAGCAGCTTAGGTTCCCACAGGGAGCGATCCTATGGCTACACCTTC
V gene: TRBV7-9
D gene: NA
clone size: NA
J gene: TRBJ1-2

CDR3 protein: CASSGGSSVMYEQYF
CDR3 DNA: TGCGCCAGCAGCGGGGGGAGTTCGGTTATGTACGAGCAGTACTTC
V gene: TRBV5-1
D gene: NA
clone size: NA
J gene: TRBJ2-7

CDR3 protein: CASQRTSSFSYNEQFF
CDR3 DNA: TGTGCCAGCCAGCGTACTAGCAGCTTTTCCTACAATGAGCAGTTCTTC
V gene: TRBV9
D gene: NA
clone size: NA
J gene: TRBJ2-1

CDR3 protein: CASSGGLGSYNEQFF
CDR3 DNA: TGTGCCAGCAGCGGAGGGCTCGGTTCCTACAATGAGCAGTTCTTC
V gene: TRBV5-6
D gene: NA
clone size: NA
J gene: TRBJ2-1

CDR3 protein: CASSFDRWGLGGYTF
CDR3 DNA: TGTGCCAGCAGCTTCGACAGGTGGGGTCTCGGGGGCTACACCTTC
V gene: TRBV11-2
D gene: NA
clone size: NA
J gene: TRBJ1-2

CDR3 protein: CASSARAYGYTF
CDR3 DNA: TGTGCCAGCAGCGCAAGGGCCTATGGCTACACCTTC
V gene: TRBV7-6
D gene: NA
clone size: NA
J gene: TRBJ1-2

CDR3 protein: CASSPTWRLTYNEQFF
CDR3 DNA: TGTGCCAGCTCACCTACCTGGCGACTAACCTACAATGAGCAGTTCTTC
V gene: TRBV18
D gene: NA
clone size: NA
J gene: TRBJ2-1

CDR3 protein: CASSDSGGPGELFF
CDR3 DNA: TGTGCCAGCAGTGACAGCGGGGGCCCCGGGGAGCTGTTTTTT
V gene: TRBV6-1
D gene: TRBD2
clone size: NA
J gene: TRBJ2-2

CDR3 protein: CASSLTGTGAYEQYF
CDR3 DNA: TGTGCCAGCAGTTTAACCGGGACAGGGGCCTACGAGCAGTACTTC
V gene: TRBV6-6
D gene: TRBD1
clone size: NA
J gene: TRBJ2-7

CDR3 protein: CASSTRGSEKLFF
CDR3 DNA: TGTGCCAGCAGCACGAGGGGGAGTGAAAAACTGTTTTTT
V gene: TRBV7-2
D gene: NA
clone size: once
J gene: TRBJ1-4

CDR3 protein: CASSSGQPYEQYF
CDR3 DNA: TGTGCCAGCAGCTCCGGGCAACCCTACGAGCAGTACTTC
V gene: TRBV5-4
D gene: NA
clone size: NA
J gene: TRBJ2-7

CDR3 protein: CASSQVFGSSYEQYF
CDR3 DNA: TGCGCCAGCAGCCAAGTATTCGGTAGCTCCTACGAGCAGTACTTC
V gene: TRBV4-3
D gene: NA
clone size: NA
J gene: TRBJ2-7

CDR3 protein: CASSLRSLSSYEQYF
CDR3 DNA: TGCGCCAGCAGCTTGCGGAGCCTTAGCTCCTACGAGCAGTACTTC
V gene: TRBV5-1
D gene: NA
clone size: NA
J gene: TRBJ2-7

CDR3 protein: CASSSVAGAPRNEQFF
CDR3 DNA: TGTGCCAGCAGTTCAGTAGCGGGTGCCCCCCGTAATGAGCAGTTCTTC
V gene: TRBV27
D gene: TRBD2
clone size: NA
J gene: TRBJ2-1